This T cell receptor beta chain is drawn from a study of vaccination and CD4 T cells after COVID-19. Study summary: SARS-CoV-2 was confirmed by nasal swab PCR; disease was mild in some 10, severe in one.

V was trimmed by 2 bases and J by 3 bases, leaving 7 bases between them. Germline V CDR1 and CDR2: MNHEY, SVGAGI. The CDR3 spans 13 residues. This clonotype was counted only a few times. Its antigen is still unknown. The treatment denotes: roughly 11-day PBMC culture with coronavirus spike peptide pools or control peptides (ViraFEST assay). Peptide-pool expansion of antigen-specific T cells preceded TCR sequencing in ViraFEST. Sequencing of cultured CD4+ T cell DNA used the Oncomine TCR Beta short-read assay. One entry per CDR3 protein, called by TCRdb with MiXCR from the PCR reads. The repertoire holds roughly 14,000 distinct CDR3 sequences, with less than 70% as singletons.

This chain uses TRBV6-5 with TRBJ1-1; D gene uncertain. This specimen consisted of CD4+ T cells from blood, cultured in vitro, obtained before SARS-CoV-2 vaccination. The TCR was taken from a human donor who had recovered from COVID-19. This CDR3 reads CASSYTQDTEAFF. DNA of the CDR3: TGTGCCAGCAGTTACACACAAGACACTGAAGCTTTCTTT.